The 29 T cell receptor beta chains presented below share a single source sample, sequenced in a study of OX40 agonist ivuxolimab in advanced cancers. Method: immunoSEQ multiplex PCR; TCRdb's copy keeps in-frame clones and lacks some. Here the sample spans 35,000 or so clones, around 82% being singletons. Sequenced here: CD4+ or CD8+ T cells sorted from blood, sampled in a trial of the OX40 agonist ivuxolimab. These receptor sequences come from an adult with an advanced solid tumor such as melanoma, head and neck, liver or kidney cancer.

This chain links TRBV11-2 with TRBJ2-1; D might be TRBD1 or TRBD2, each matching 6 bases. CDR1 SGHAT and CDR2 FQNNGV come from the germline V gene. Between the trimmed V and J ends, which lost 7 bases and 6 bases, there was a span of 22 bases. The length of the CDR3 is 16 residues. The CDR3 spells CASINPGAGTRNEQFF. CDR3 sequence (DNA): TGTGCCAGCATCAACCCAGGGGCAGGGACTCGCAATGAGCAGTTCTTC.

This clone is medium-sized. This chain connects TRBV5-1 to TRBJ1-2, with a possible D match to TRBD1 (6 bases). Germline V lookup: CDR1 SGHRS, CDR2 YFSETQ. The CDR3 is made up of 13 amino acids. The V end lost 5 bases, the J end lost 6 bases, and 14 bases lay between the germline ends. The CDR3 protein is CASRRTGNHGYTF. CDR3 nucleotide sequence: TGCGCCAGCAGGCGTACAGGGAATCATGGCTACACCTTC.

This chain uses TRBV5-1 with TRBJ2-5; 10 bases agree with TRBD2. CDR1 is SGHRS, CDR2 YFSETQ, per germline. V dropped 4 bases and J dropped 2; count of bases not matched to a gene: 2. CDR3 size: 14 residues. The CDR3 spells CASSRSGRQETQYF. CDR3 coding DNA: TGCGCCAGCAGCCGTAGCGGGAGGCAAGAGACCCAGTACTTC.

The chain combines TRBV7-9 with TRBJ1-3; D uncertain. CDR3 length: 12 residues. Deletions cut 5 bases from V and 4 bases from J, with 6 bases between. Germline loops: CDR1 SEHNR, CDR2 FQNEAQ (reference sequence). CDR3: CASSIRGNTIYF. CDR3 in DNA: TGTGCCAGCAGCATACGAGGAAACACCATATATTTT.

V and J are TRBV29-1 and TRBJ2-5; 10 nucleotides agree with TRBD2. The junction had 7 bases not matched to a gene; V was cut back by 7 bases and J by 2 bases. CDR1 SQVTM and CDR2 ANQGSEA come from the germline V gene. This CDR3 comprises 14 residues. CDR3 residues: CSGWTSGKQETQYF. DNA of the CDR3: TGCAGCGGCTGGACTAGCGGAAAACAAGAGACCCAGTACTTC.

As concerns this clone: The junction and the germline gene differ at one end; a read error may be behind it. This chain connects TRBV7-7 to TRBJ2-5; 10 bases line up with TRBD1. The CDR3 has 14 amino acids. Germline CDR1 is SSHAT and CDR2 is FNYEAQ (reference sequence). CDR3 in amino acids: CASSSGTGVETQYF. The CDR3, as DNA: TGTGCTAGCAGCAGCGGGACAGGGGTAGAGACCCAGTACTTC.

This clone was counted a few times. The V and J genes are TRBV5-8 and TRBJ2-7; D may be TRBD2 (7 bases). The V end was cut by 4 bases, the J end by 4 bases, with 12 bases between. The CDR3 sequence is 13 residues long. Germline CDR1 and CDR2: SGHTS and YDEGEE. CDR3 DNA: TGTGCCAGCAGCCACAGGGAGGGATACGAGCAGTACTTC. The encoded protein is CASSHREGYEQYF.

The chain couples TRBV6-1 to TRBJ1-4; D may be TRBD1 (6 bases). The germline V gene encodes CDR1 MNHNS and CDR2 SASEGT. This CDR3 is built from 11 residues. V gave up 7 bases and J gave up 14 bases, with 14 bases separating them. In nucleotides, the CDR3 is TGTGCCAGCAAGGCGGGGGCGAGGCTGTTTTTT. Protein: CASKAGARLFF.

V usage is TRBV7-9 and J usage is TRBJ1-1; TRBD1 is a possible D gene (6 bases). Deletions cut 4 bases from V and 6 bases from J, with 30 bases between. The CDR3 spans 19 residues. Germline CDR1 and CDR2: SEHNR and FQNEAQ (reference sequence). The CDR3 loop is CASSSGALALSRVAPEAFF. The DNA for the CDR3 is TGTGCCAGCAGCTCAGGGGCTCTAGCGTTGAGTAGGGTAGCCCCTGAAGCTTTCTTT. Full variable domain (missing parts from reference TRBV7-9 and TRBJ1-1): DTGVSQNPRHKITKRGQNVTFRCDPISEHNRLYWYRQTLGQGPEFLTYFQNEAQLEKSRLLSDRFSAERPKGSFSTLEIQRTEQGDSAMYLCASSSGALALSRVAPEAFFGQGTRLTVV.

V gene TRBV9 combines with J gene TRBJ1-1; TRBD1 matches at 8 bases. CDR1 SGDLS and CDR2 YYNGEE come from the germline V gene. The trim removed 0 bases at V and 8 bases at J, leaving 0 bases unmatched. The CDR3 loop spans 12 amino acids. The DNA of the CDR3 is TGTGCCAGCAGCGTAGGGACAGGGGAAGCTTTCTTT. Translating gives CASSVGTGEAFF.

J is TRBJ2-7 and V is TRBV19; TRBD2 matches at 10 bases. Germline values: CDR1 LNHDA, CDR2 SQIVND (reference sequence). J gave up 3 bases and V 9 bases, and 8 bases lay outside the gene matches. There are 14 residues in the CDR3. The CDR3 nucleotides read TGTGCCAGGGTGAGCGGGGGGGATAACTACGAGCAGTACTTC. It is translated as CARVSGGDNYEQYF.

The chain couples TRBV9 to TRBJ2-7, with D possibly TRBD1 on 6 matching bases. Deletions cut 4 bases from V and 3 bases from J, with 14 bases between. Germline values: CDR1 SGDLS, CDR2 YYNGEE. CDR3 length: 14 amino acids. CDR3 bases: TGTGCCAGCAGCTTTGGACAGTTAGGCTACGAGCAGTACTTC. Translated: CASSFGQLGYEQYF.

CDR3 sequence: CASSWGTDYNSPLHF. The CDR3 DNA follows: TGTGCCAGCAGCTGGGGCACGGACTATAATTCACCCCTCCACTTT. The V and J genes are TRBV5-6 and TRBJ1-6; D is possibly TRBD1 (5 bases). Germline CDR1 SGHDT, CDR2 YYEEEE. The CDR3 length is 15 residues. Trimming shortened V by 3 bases and J by 3 bases, and 10 bases separated the two germline ends.

CDR3 nucleotides: TGTGCCAGCAGCTTAAGTAATCGAAATCAGCCCCAGCATTTT. Protein sequence: CASSLSNRNQPQHF. The chain is built from TRBV7-2 and TRBJ1-5; D unclear. Germline-derived CDR1 and CDR2 are SGHTA and FQGNSA. Trimming left V 2 bases short and J 4 bases short, with 9 bases between. CDR3 size: 14 residues.

The chain employs TRBV7-2 and TRBJ1-1; the D is unclear. The CDR3 covers 13 residues. V was trimmed by 1 base and J by 3 bases, leaving 6 bases between them. Germline-derived CDR1 and CDR2 are SGHTA and FQGNSA. This CDR3 reads CASSLEAYTEAFF. DNA of the CDR3: TGTGCCAGCAGCTTAGAGGCATACACTGAAGCTTTCTTT.

V usage is TRBV6-5 and J usage is TRBJ1-6, with 7 nucleotides matching TRBD1. Germline values: CDR1 MNHEY, CDR2 SVGAGI. This CDR3 comprises 14 residues. V was pared by 5 bases and J by 5 bases, with 3 bases of the junction left unmatched. CDR3 protein: CASSRDSNNSPLHF. Written as DNA, the CDR3 is TGTGCCAGCAGTCGGGACAGCAATAATTCACCCCTCCACTTT.

This chain connects TRBV20-1 to TRBJ1-4; tentative D call: TRBD1 (5 bases). V was pared by 5 bases and J by 8 bases, with 9 bases between. CDR3 length: 11 amino acids. In germline, CDR1 is DFQATT, CDR2 SNEGSKA (reference sequence). The CDR3, as DNA: TGCAGTGCTCCAGGGCCCGAAAAACTGTTTTTT. This translates into CSAPGPEKLFF.

The chain couples TRBV9 to TRBJ2-5; D gene unclear. The germline V gene has CDR1 SGDLS and CDR2 YYNGEE. The CDR3 extends over 13 amino acids. V lost 0 bases, J lost 5 bases, and 8 bases lay in between. CDR3 nucleotides: TGTGCCAGCAGCGTAGAAAATGTGGAGACCCAGTACTTC. Translating gives CASSVENVETQYF.

In DNA, the CDR3 is TGTGCCAGCAGTTCCTGGCGACAGGGGGAAAATGGCTACACCTTC. Translating it yields CASSSWRQGENGYTF. This chain connects TRBV6-5 to TRBJ1-2; 9 nucleotides match TRBD1. Germline V gene sequence: CDR1 MNHEY, CDR2 SVGAGI. The ends lost 4 bases at V and 6 bases at J; junction bases unmatched: 9. The length of the CDR3 is 15 residues.

The V call is TRBV7-2, the J call TRBJ2-7, with TRBD2 as a possible D gene (6 bases). CDR1 is SGHTA and CDR2 is FQGNSA in the germline V gene. V was pared by 1 base and J by 0 bases, with 13 bases between. The CDR3 consists of 16 residues. The CDR3 loop reads CASSLDAGFSSYEQYF. In nucleotides, the CDR3 is TGTGCCAGCAGCTTAGATGCGGGGTTTAGCTCCTACGAGCAGTACTTC.

The chain links TRBV7-2 to TRBJ2-5; D not certain. The ends were cut back, 4 bases at V and 2 bases at J, with 11 bases in the middle. This CDR3 is 14 amino acids long. Germline CDR1 SGHTA, CDR2 FQGNSA. The CDR3 sequence is CASSSYGPQETQYF. The CDR3 DNA reads TGTGCCAGCAGCTCATATGGGCCGCAAGAGACCCAGTACTTC. Together with reference TRBV7-2 and TRBJ2-5, the CDR3 gives the full variable domain: GAGVSQSPSNKVTEKGKDVELRCDPISGHTALYWYRQSLGQGLEFLIYFQGNSAPDKSGLPSDRFSAERTGGSVSTLTIQRTQQEDSAVYLCASSSYGPQETQYFGPGTRLLVL.

V gene TRBV25-1 combines with J gene TRBJ2-7, with unresolved D. The V and J ends lost 3 bases and 2 bases respectively, with 14 bases between them. Germline loops: CDR1 MGHDK, CDR2 SYGVNS. The CDR3 runs to 15 residues. Here the CDR3 reads CASSDPSTATYEQYF. The DNA of the CDR3 is TGTGCCAGCAGTGATCCGTCGACCGCTACCTACGAGCAGTACTTC.

The chain links TRBV7-2 to TRBJ2-5; 7 bases match TRBD1. The trim removed 5 bases at V and 2 bases at J, leaving 5 bases unmatched. Per germline, CDR1 SGHTA and CDR2 FQGNSA. This CDR3 has 14 residues. The CDR3 bases are TGTGCCAGCAGCCCGACAGGGTTACAAGAGACCCAGTACTTC. Encoded protein: CASSPTGLQETQYF.

The V gene is TRBV7-2, the J gene TRBJ2-6; D may correspond to TRBD1 or TRBD2 (5 bases each). Germline V lookup: CDR1 SGHTA, CDR2 FQGNSA. The V end was cut by 0 bases, the J end by 8 bases, with 14 bases between. CDR3 size: 16 residues. This CDR3 is CASSLAGTERPNVLTF. CDR3 sequence (DNA): TGTGCCAGCAGCTTAGCGGGGACGGAACGACCCAACGTCCTGACTTTC.

The rearrangement joins TRBV10-3 to TRBJ1-6; D might be TRBD1 (5 bases). This CDR3 has 14 residues. V lost 8 bases, J lost 4 bases, and 12 bases lay in between. Germline V gene data show CDR1 as ENHRY and CDR2 as SYGVKD. The CDR3 protein is CAIQPGGYNSPLHF. The CDR3 region has the DNA TGTGCCATCCAGCCGGGGGGGTATAATTCACCCCTCCACTTT.

The chain carries TRBV11-3 and TRBJ2-3; D perhaps matches TRBD1 (5 bases). CDR1 and CDR2 from the germline V gene are SGHNT and YENEEA. Trimming removed 1 base at V and 3 bases at J, with 11 bases between. The CDR3 is 15 amino acids. In nucleotides, the CDR3 is TGTGCCAGCAGCTTAGGGCAGGGCCAAACAGATACGCAGTATTTT. It is translated as CASSLGQGQTDTQYF.

The sample holds one count of this clone. The chain joins TRBV19 to TRBJ2-3; D is unclear. The V gene lost 3 bases and the J gene lost 0 bases, with 10 bases spanning the gap. Per the germline V gene, CDR1 is LNHDA and CDR2 is SQIVND (reference sequence). This CDR3 comprises 15 residues. Here the CDR3 reads CASSMAPPSTDTQYF. Here the CDR3 DNA reads TGTGCCAGTAGTATGGCCCCCCCGAGCACAGATACGCAGTATTTT.

The V gene is TRBV6-6, the J gene TRBJ1-3; possibly TRBD1 for D (6 bases). Trimming stripped 5 bases from V and 3 bases from J, with 17 bases between. The CDR3 sequence is 16 residues long. Germline values: CDR1 MNHNY, CDR2 SVGAGI (reference sequence). CDR3 nucleotides: TGTGCCAGCAGTCCACAGGGCCCTGCGCTTGGAAACACCATATATTTT. Its protein is CASSPQGPALGNTIYF.

This rearrangement joins TRBV11-1 to TRBJ1-5; TRBD1 is a possible D gene (5 bases). Germline V lookup: CDR1 SGHAT, CDR2 FQDESV (reference sequence). V was trimmed by 5 bases and J by 1 base, leaving 15 bases between them. This CDR3 has 16 residues. CDR3 loop: CASSALWGDSNQPQHF. The CDR3 DNA follows: TGTGCCAGCAGCGCCCTTTGGGGGGACAGCAATCAGCCCCAGCATTTT.